What follows are 32 T cell receptor beta chains derived from one specimen sequenced in a study of post-analysis software for immune sequencing data. Findings and limits, study-wide: A handful of TRBV segments appeared more often in patients than in controls, and TRBV5-6, TRBV5-1 and TRBV20-1 were among these.

Tagging with unique molecular identifiers was a feature of the TCR beta cDNA libraries. TCRdb recomputed calls from the PCR reads with MiXCR, one row per CDR3 protein. The repertoire holds roughly 800,000 distinct CDR3 sequences, about half seen once, with roughly 4.5% in the top ten. For these receptors, no antigen is known. The source material was blood. The receptor set was obtained from a girl aged 10 to 17 with multiple sclerosis.

The gene calls are TRBV6-2 or TRBV6-3 and TRBJ2-1; 9 bases are a match to TRBD2. Germline V CDR1 and CDR2: MNHEY, SVGEGT. Trimming removed 6 bases from V and 9 bases from J; junction bases left unmatched: 15. The CDR3 consists of 16 residues. The chain's CDR3 is CASRDLRLAVGSEQFF. The DNA for the CDR3 is TGTGCCAGCAGGGACCTACGACTAGCGGTGGGGAGTGAGCAGTTCTTC.

As DNA, the CDR3 is TGCAGTGCTAGAGGACAGGAATTTCGGGGGATAGGCGGCTACACCTTC. Translating gives CSARGQEFRGIGGYTF. V gene TRBV20-1 combines with J gene TRBJ1-2, with D possibly TRBD1 on 6 matching bases. Trimming left V 1 base short and J 8 bases short, with 23 bases between. Germline CDR1 is DFQATT and CDR2 is SNEGSKA (reference sequence). This CDR3 has 16 residues.

This clonotype was counted a few times. CDR3 in DNA: TGTGCCAGCAGCCAAGGGCAAGATACTTACGAGCAGTACTTC. Translated, it gives CASSQGQDTYEQYF. V and J are TRBV3-1 and TRBJ2-7, with no clear D. The CDR3 spans 14 residues. Trimming removed 1 base from V and 4 bases from J, with 11 bases in between. Germline V gene sequence: CDR1 LGHDT, CDR2 YNNKEL (reference sequence).

This clonotype showed up just a few times. V usage is TRBV29-1 and J usage is TRBJ1-2; D gene uncertain. Germline V gene sequence: CDR1 SQVTM, CDR2 ANQGSEA. Trimming removed 6 bases from V and 5 bases from J, with 19 bases in between. The CDR3 loop spans 14 amino acids. CDR3 amino acids: CSVAGGPDGYGYTF. Written as DNA, the CDR3 is TGCAGCGTGGCTGGTGGCCCCGATGGGTATGGCTACACCTTC.

V and J are TRBV12-3 or TRBV12-4 and TRBJ2-1, with 10 nucleotides matching TRBD2. The CDR3 totals 13 residues. The V gene end was trimmed by 7 bases and the J gene end by 9 bases; junction bases not matched to a gene: 6. The DNA of the CDR3 is TGTGCCAGCACCGGGACTAGCGTCACTGAGCAGTTCTTC. It yields the protein CASTGTSVTEQFF.

In its sample, this clonotype was seen a few times. J is TRBJ2-1 and V is TRBV20-1; D may be TRBD1 or TRBD2 (6 bases each). The CDR3 is 15 residues long. Germline V CDR1 and CDR2: DFQATT, SNEGSKA (reference sequence). The germline V and J ends were trimmed by 6 bases and 1 base, with 16 bases remaining between them. The DNA of the CDR3 is TGCAGTGCGTTCCGAGGGGGGTTTTCCTACAATGAGCAGTTCTTC. This encodes CSAFRGGFSYNEQFF.

This clonotype was seen a handful of times. The chain uses TRBV19 and TRBJ1-1; D is unresolved. The CDR3 contains 16 residues. Germline V gene lookup returns CDR1 LNHDA and CDR2 SQIVND (reference sequence). V gave up 6 bases and J gave up 2 bases, with 19 bases separating them. The DNA of the CDR3 is TGTGCCAGTAGCCCTCTAGTGGCCCTAATCAACACTGAAGCTTTCTTT. The encoded protein is CASSPLVALINTEAFF. Based on the CDR3 plus reference TRBV19 and TRBJ1-1, the full variable domain is DGGITQSPKYLFRKEGQNVTLSCEQNLNHDAMYWYRQDPGQGLRLIYYSQIVNDFQKGDIAEGYSVSREKKESFPLTVTSAQKNPTAFYLCASSPLVALINTEAFFGQGTRLTVV.

This clonotype was recorded at least ten times. This chain uses TRBV27 with TRBJ1-6; D unresolved. The V gene lost 3 bases and the J gene lost 7 bases, with 4 bases spanning the gap. Germline V gives CDR1 MNHEY, CDR2 SMNVEV (reference sequence). This CDR3 contains 12 residues. The CDR3 DNA sequence: TGTGCCAGCAGTTTTCGGAATTCACCCCTCCACTTT. This gives the protein CASSFRNSPLHF.

This clonotype was found a few times. The V gene is TRBV5-1, the J gene TRBJ2-7, with unresolved D. The germline CDR1 and CDR2 sequences are SGHRS and YFSETQ. V was shortened by 4 bases and J by 3 bases, with 5 bases between the two germline ends. CDR3 size: 11 residues. DNA of the CDR3: TGCGCCAGCAGCCAACACTACGAGCAGTACTTC. Protein product: CASSQHYEQYF.

This chain joins TRBV4-2 and TRBJ1-6, with TRBD1 as a possible D gene (5 bases). Per the germline V gene, CDR1 is LGHNA and CDR2 is YNFKEQ. Trimming cost V 4 bases and J 0 bases, with 16 bases left between them. The CDR3 runs 18 residues. DNA of the CDR3: TGTGCCAGCAGCCCCGTAGGACACAACCTCTCCTATAATTCACCCCTCCACTTT. Encoded protein: CASSPVGHNLSYNSPLHF.

On this clonotype itself: This may arise from a read error, as a much more abundant clone is one base away. The chain joins TRBV29-1 to TRBJ2-5; D may be TRBD2 (5 bases). CDR3 length: 13 amino acids. CDR1 and CDR2 (germline): SQVTM, ANQGSEA. Between the trimmed V and J ends, which lost 4 bases and 11 bases, there was a span of 20 bases. The CDR3 sequence: CSVASGAYNEQYF. The CDR3 DNA sequence: TGCAGCGTTGCCAGCGGAGCCTACAATGAGCAGTACTTC.

The chain employs TRBV3-1 and TRBJ2-3; 10 bases line up with TRBD2. Germline values: CDR1 LGHDT, CDR2 YNNKEL (reference sequence). Trimming took 3 bases from V and 5 from J; bases not matched to a gene: 11. CDR3 size: 17 residues. CDR3 DNA sequence: TGTGCCAGCAGCCACTTAATGAGCGGGAGGGCCCTAGATACGCAGTATTTT. Translated, it gives CASSHLMSGRALDTQYF.

The J gene is TRBJ2-7, the V gene TRBV12-3 or TRBV12-4, with TRBD2 as a possible D gene (5 bases). The CDR3 is 13 amino acids. Trimming stripped 8 bases from V and 3 bases from J, with 14 bases between. CDR3 protein: CASGRLSGYEQYF. Written as DNA, the CDR3 is TGTGCCAGCGGCCGACTATCAGGCTACGAGCAGTACTTC.

The chain links TRBV7-9 to TRBJ2-3; no clear D gene. V dropped 1 base and J dropped 4 bases, with 12 bases sitting between them. The germline CDR1 and CDR2 sequences are SEHNR and FQNEAQ (reference sequence). The CDR3 covers 15 residues. CDR3: CASSLGGRYSDTQYF. In nucleotides, the CDR3 is TGTGCCAGCAGCTTAGGAGGCAGGTACTCAGATACGCAGTATTTT.

The V and J genes are TRBV28 and TRBJ2-5; D call uncertain. The end of the DNA fits TRBJ2-7 better, so the J call may be wrong. This CDR3 has 13 amino acids. In germline, CDR1 is MDHEN, CDR2 SYDVKM. The CDR3 nucleotides read TGTGCCAGCAGTTTTAGGGTCGTCTACGAGCAGTACTTC. Protein product: CASSFRVVYEQYF.

The V call is TRBV4-1, the J call TRBJ2-1; 14 bases align to TRBD2. The ends lost 0 bases at V and 7 bases at J; junction bases unmatched: 5. Looked up from germline, CDR1 is MGHRA and CDR2 is YSYEKL. CDR3 size: 17 residues. CDR3 in amino acids: CASSQEGLAGAGNEQFF. The CDR3, as DNA: TGCGCCAGCAGCCAAGAGGGACTAGCGGGAGCGGGGAATGAGCAGTTCTTC.

The chain employs TRBV4-3 and TRBJ2-7; D unresolved. This CDR3 spans 14 amino acids. The V gene lost 2 bases and the J gene lost 2 bases, with 10 bases spanning the gap. The germline gives CDR1 LGHNA, CDR2 YSLEER. The CDR3 nucleotides are TGCGCCAGCAGCCAATATCTAGGGACCTACGAGCAGTACTTC. It encodes CASSQYLGTYEQYF.

V and J are TRBV2 and TRBJ2-7, with 11 bases that match TRBD2. V trimming: 4 bases; J trimming: 4 bases; junction bases outside the gene matches: 6. Germline V gene data show CDR1 as SNHLY and CDR2 as FYNNEI. The CDR3 is made up of 15 amino acids. CDR3 sequence (DNA): TGTGCCAGCAGTGGCGGGACTAGCGGAATATACGAGCAGTACTTC. The encoded protein is CASSGGTSGIYEQYF.

This clonotype was picked up a small number of times. The chain employs TRBV20-1 and TRBJ2-5; the D is unclear. This CDR3 has 13 amino acids. Trimming cost V 4 bases and J 2 bases, with 11 bases left between them. Germline assignment: CDR1 DFQATT and CDR2 SNEGSKA (reference sequence). The CDR3: CSATSDGQETQYF. The CDR3 DNA reads as TGCAGTGCTACCTCGGACGGACAAGAGACCCAGTACTTC.

The J gene is TRBJ1-2, the V gene TRBV6-5; D unresolved. Trimming stripped 7 bases from V and 2 bases from J, with 11 bases between. In germline, CDR1 is MNHEY, CDR2 SVGAGI. The CDR3 runs 13 residues. CDR3 nucleotides: TGTGCCAGCAAGGATCCCGAGAACTATGGCTACACCTTC. Its protein product is CASKDPENYGYTF.

The CDR3 loop reads CASSFRRERGDTQYF. The CDR3 DNA follows: TGTGCCAGCAGTTTTCGGCGGGAGAGGGGAGATACGCAGTATTTT. The chain couples TRBV12-3 or TRBV12-4 to TRBJ2-3; TRBD2 agrees at 7 bases. The junction had 8 bases not matched to a gene; V was cut back by 3 bases and J by 5 bases. The length of the CDR3 is 15 residues.

The chain carries TRBV6-6 and TRBJ2-1; no clear D gene. V was trimmed by 2 bases and J by 2 bases, leaving 7 bases between them. This CDR3 is built from 14 residues. Germline CDR1 reads MNHNY; CDR2 reads SVGAGI (reference sequence). The CDR3 sequence is CASSYDPPYNEQFF. CDR3 bases: TGTGCCAGCAGTTACGACCCCCCCTACAATGAGCAGTTCTTC.

The genes are TRBV3-1 and TRBJ2-5, with unresolved D. CDR3 length equals 15 residues. The V gene's germline CDR1 is LGHDT and CDR2 YNNKEL (reference sequence). The V end was cut by 1 base, the J end by 1 base, with 10 bases between. DNA for the CDR3: TGTGCCAGCAGCCAAGGGGAACGGACCCAAGAGACCCAGTACTTC. Amino acids: CASSQGERTQETQYF.

The sample holds a few counts of this clonotype. The chain is built from TRBV12-3 or TRBV12-4 and TRBJ1-2; maybe TRBD1 (5 bases). This CDR3 is built from 14 residues. V was cut by 2 bases and J by 2 bases, with 9 bases left in between. The CDR3, as DNA: TGTGCCAGCAGTTTACGGGGGGTAAACTATGGCTACACCTTC. Its translation is CASSLRGVNYGYTF.

This clonotype was recorded a few times. J is TRBJ2-7 and V is TRBV6-6; tentative D call: TRBD2 (6 bases). V lost 0 bases to trimming and J lost 4 bases, with 16 bases between them. The CDR3 totals 16 residues. Germline assignment: CDR1 MNHNY and CDR2 SVGAGI (reference sequence). This CDR3 reads CASSYSLGEVTYEQYF. DNA of the CDR3: TGTGCCAGCAGTTACTCGTTGGGGGAGGTGACTTACGAGCAGTACTTC.

The chain carries TRBV29-1 and TRBJ2-7; 11 bases match TRBD1. Germline V CDR1 and CDR2: SQVTM, ANQGSEA. V dropped 0 bases and J dropped 5; count of bases not matched to a gene: 3. The CDR3 has 14 residues. CDR3 amino acids: CSVEDPDRGHEQYF. DNA for the CDR3: TGCAGCGTTGAAGATCCGGACAGGGGGCACGAGCAGTACTTC.

This clonotype was counted a few times. The rearrangement uses TRBV11-2 and TRBJ2-7, with D tentatively TRBD1 or TRBD2 (5 bases each). The CDR3 covers 15 residues. Germline-derived CDR1 and CDR2 are SGHAT and FQNNGV. V was trimmed by 5 bases and J by 0 bases, leaving 14 bases between them. The CDR3 bases are TGTGCCAGCAGCCTCAGGGACCTCAGCTCCTACGAGCAGTACTTC. It translates to CASSLRDLSSYEQYF. Full variable domain (rest looked up from reference TRBV11-2 and TRBJ2-7): EAGVAQSPRYKIIEKRQSVAFWCNPISGHATLYWYQQILGQGPKLLIQFQNNGVVDDSQLPKDRFSAERLKGVDSTLKIQPAKLEDSAVYLCASSLRDLSSYEQYFGPGTRLTVT.

The CDR3 bases are TGTGCCAGCAGTGAAGACCGGGGAGGGACAGGAGGCTCAGCGAGGCGGCAGCCCCAGCATTTT. Amino acid sequence: CASSEDRGGTGGSARRQPQHF. The chain uses TRBV6-1 and TRBJ1-5, with 8 bases aligning to TRBD1. This CDR3 is 21 amino acids long. Germline V gives CDR1 MNHNS, CDR2 SASEGT. After removal of 1 base from V and 7 bases from J, the junction contained 24 bases not matched to a gene.

A few counts support this clonotype. The chain carries TRBV4-3 and TRBJ2-7, with D possibly being TRBD2 (5 bases). Deletions cut 4 bases from V and 2 bases from J, with 18 bases between. The CDR3 loop spans 16 amino acids. CDR1 and CDR2 (germline): LGHNA, YSLEER. The CDR3 region is CASSPKTRGPPYEQYF. The CDR3 DNA reads as TGCGCCAGCAGCCCTAAAACTAGAGGGCCTCCCTACGAGCAGTACTTC.

The rearrangement joins TRBV12-3 or TRBV12-4 to TRBJ1-1; D gene ambiguous. The CDR3 contains 14 residues. Trimming left V 2 bases short and J 1 base short, with 8 bases between. The CDR3 DNA sequence: TGTGCCAGCAGTTTATCGGCTGCGAACACTGAAGCTTTCTTT. Protein product: CASSLSAANTEAFF.

The chain carries TRBV5-6 and TRBJ1-2; a weak D match, TRBD1 (5 bases). The germline gives CDR1 SGHDT, CDR2 YYEEEE. This CDR3 comprises 16 residues. The germline V and J ends were trimmed by 0 bases and 4 bases, with 16 bases remaining between them. CDR3 sequence reads: CASSLEGQLGLYGYTF. The DNA of the CDR3 is TGTGCCAGCAGCTTGGAGGGGCAGCTCGGACTCTATGGCTACACCTTC.

This chain connects TRBV11-2 to TRBJ1-1; 8 bases align to TRBD1. The CDR3 totals 16 residues. The germline gives CDR1 SGHAT, CDR2 FQNNGV. The J segment lost 0 bases and the V segment lost 2 bases, leaving 5 bases of the junction unmatched. The CDR3 reads CASSLLRGLLNTEAFF. The CDR3 DNA follows: TGTGCCAGCAGCTTACTCAGGGGGCTGTTGAACACTGAAGCTTTCTTT.